The entry below gives a single T cell receptor (beta chain) sequence along with its context. Its antigen is currently unknown. The source of the sample is a study of cytomegalovirus exposure and HLA in healthy donors. Study-wide background: The roughly 120 validation repertoires matched the 666 first-cohort repertoires in platform, a later analysis reported. Notes on the study in general: Rarity characterized most TCR sequences, yet some public TCRs appeared in many donors. According to a later analysis, TCR clusters from the first cohort tended to co-occur in the 120 or so validation repertoires. Overall, approximately 150 TCR beta chains were annotated as cytomegalovirus-associated.

With 5 bases removed from V and 3 bases from J, the gap between germline ends came to 5 bases. CDR1 SNHLY and CDR2 FYNNEI come from the germline V gene. This CDR3 region has 11 residues. Method: immunoSEQ multiplex PCR; TCRdb's copy keeps in-frame clones and lacks some. The sample has about 73,000 clones; roughly 96% are singletons. The clonotype was recovered from a man aged 18 to 29 in good health and CMV-seronegative. This rearrangement joins TRBV2 to TRBJ2-7; D is unclear. Sequencing input: PBMCs. The CDR3 loop is CASSSNYEQYF. The DNA for the CDR3 is TGTGCCAGCAGTTCTAACTACGAGCAGTACTTC. Based on the CDR3 plus reference TRBV2 and TRBJ2-7, the full variable domain is EPEVTQTPSHQVTQMGQEVILRCVPISNHLYFYWYRQILGQKVEFLVSFYNNEISEKSEIFDDQFSVERPDGSNFTLKIRSTKLEDSAMYFCASSSNYEQYFGPGTRLTVT.